These 26 T cell receptor beta chains originate from one sample sequenced in a study of cytomegalovirus exposure and HLA in healthy donors. PCR employed 60 Vbeta and 13 Jbeta primers. Sequencing was performed with immunoSEQ multiplex PCR; in TCRdb, only in-frame clones are kept and a portion is missing. The sample comprises roughly 150,000 clones, 80% of which are singletons, and about 4.9% rests with the top ten. Sequenced material: PBMCs. Receptors originate from a man aged 25-45 years in good health.

This chain joins TRBV18 and TRBJ2-3, with TRBD1 identical over 11 bases. Germline V gene lookup returns CDR1 KGHSH and CDR2 LQKENI. The ends lost 5 bases at V and 4 bases at J; junction bases unmatched: 5. CDR3 size: 15 residues. The CDR3 sequence: CASSTRDRGSDTQYF. DNA for the CDR3: TGTGCCAGCTCAACCCGGGACAGGGGGTCAGATACGCAGTATTTT.

V gene TRBV27 combines with J gene TRBJ2-7; D is possibly TRBD1 (5 bases). Trimming shortened V by 6 bases and J by 2 bases, and 14 bases separated the two germline ends. From germline, CDR1 is MNHEY and CDR2 SMNVEV (reference sequence). The CDR3 runs to 14 residues. The CDR3 sequence: CASRELDIPYEQYF. The CDR3 coding sequence is TGTGCCAGCAGGGAATTGGACATCCCCTACGAGCAGTACTTC.

V usage is TRBV19 and J usage is TRBJ2-1; D is possibly TRBD2 (7 bases). V lost 9 bases and J lost 3, with 18 bases in between. Germline loops: CDR1 LNHDA, CDR2 SQIVND (reference sequence). The CDR3 loop spans 15 amino acids. The CDR3 region is CASLARGRGYNEQFF. The CDR3 DNA reads TGTGCCAGCCTTGCGAGGGGGAGGGGCTACAATGAGCAGTTCTTC. The variable domain in full, with the rest retrieved from reference TRBV19 and TRBJ2-1, is DGGITQSPKYLFRKEGQNVTLSCEQNLNHDAMYWYRQDPGQGLRLIYYSQIVNDFQKGDIAEGYSVSREKKESFPLTVTSAQKNPTAFYLCASLARGRGYNEQFFGPGTRLTVL.

V usage is TRBV6-6 and J usage is TRBJ2-5; D ambiguous. The V gene lost 0 bases and the J gene lost 6 bases, with 11 bases spanning the gap. CDR3 length: 14 residues. CDR1 is MNHNY and CDR2 is SVGAGI in the germline V gene (reference sequence). CDR3: CASSYSSYYQTQYF. The CDR3 DNA follows: TGTGCCAGCAGTTACTCGTCTTACTACCAGACCCAGTACTTC.

V and J are TRBV13 and TRBJ2-2; D is possibly TRBD2 (5 bases). Germline V gene sequence: CDR1 PRHDT, CDR2 FYEKMQ (reference sequence). The germline V and J ends were trimmed by 0 bases and 6 bases, with 8 bases remaining between them. The CDR3 has 14 residues. In DNA, the CDR3 is TGTGCCAGCAGCTTAGGAAGCGGAGCCGGGGAGCTGTTTTTT. Protein sequence: CASSLGSGAGELFF. The variable domain in full, with the rest retrieved from reference TRBV13 and TRBJ2-2, is AAGVIQSPRHLIKEKRETATLKCYPIPRHDTVYWYQQGPGQDPQFLISFYEKMQSDKGSIPDRFSAQQFSDYHSELNMSSLELGDSALYFCASSLGSGAGELFFGEGSRLTVL.

The chain carries TRBV6-6 and TRBJ2-1; the match to TRBD1 covers 7 bases. This CDR3 is built from 15 residues. V dropped 6 bases and J dropped 6; count of bases not matched to a gene: 11. Germline assignment: CDR1 MNHNY and CDR2 SVGAGI (reference sequence). In DNA form, the CDR3 reads TGTGCCAGCAGAACCAGACAGGGCCGGGGCAATGAGCAGTTCTTC. Translating it yields CASRTRQGRGNEQFF.

The V and J genes are TRBV18 and TRBJ2-3; weak D call: TRBD1 (6 bases). The germline CDR1 and CDR2 sequences are KGHSH and LQKENI. V lost 3 bases, J lost 0 bases, and 7 bases lay in between. The CDR3 length is 14 residues. The CDR3 protein is CASSPGASTDTQYF. The CDR3 DNA is TGTGCCAGCTCACCGGGGGCTAGCACAGATACGCAGTATTTT.

The V call is TRBV5-1, the J call TRBJ1-3; TRBD1 is a possible D gene (6 bases). Germline loops: CDR1 SGHRS, CDR2 YFSETQ. This CDR3 has 16 residues. Trimming shortened V by 1 base and J by 2 bases, and 13 bases separated the two germline ends. CDR3 region: CASSLMQGLAGNTIYF. CDR3 coding DNA: TGCGCCAGCAGCTTGATGCAGGGGCTGGCTGGAAACACCATATATTTT.

Regarding this clone: Other DNA variants within this sample encode the same CDR3. The chain links TRBV29-1 to TRBJ2-2; 12 bases fit TRBD2. The V and J ends lost 3 bases and 2 bases, in that order; junction bases with no gene match: 4. Germline CDR1 reads SQVTM; CDR2 reads ANQGSEA. The CDR3 has 16 residues. The CDR3 bases are TGCAGCGTTGAGTCAGGACTAGCGGGAAACACCGGGGAGCTGTTTTTT. This encodes CSVESGLAGNTGELFF.

The chain is built from TRBV28 and TRBJ2-7; 10 nucleotides agree with TRBD1. The CDR3 runs 17 residues. Trimming removed 4 bases from V and 1 base from J; junction bases left unmatched: 10. The germline V gene has CDR1 MDHEN and CDR2 SYDVKM. The CDR3 sequence is CASSSHPRDRGSYEQYF. The CDR3 DNA reads as TGTGCCAGCAGTTCTCACCCCCGGGACAGGGGTTCCTACGAGCAGTACTTC.

This clone was observed once. The V gene is TRBV7-9, the J gene TRBJ2-2, with a weak D call TRBD2 (6 bases). The length of the CDR3 is 15 residues. The germline V and J ends were trimmed by 3 bases and 3 bases, with 11 bases remaining between them. Looked up from germline, CDR1 is SEHNR and CDR2 is FQNEAQ (reference sequence). The CDR3 sequence: CASSFGTRDTGELFF. The CDR3 DNA is TGTGCCAGCAGCTTCGGGACTCGCGACACCGGGGAGCTGTTTTTT.

Only a few counts were recorded for this clone. The chain has TRBV11-2 and TRBJ2-7; possible D gene TRBD2, 6 bases. Trimming took 4 bases from V and 1 from J, leaving 14 bases between them. The CDR3 is 15 amino acids. Germline V gene sequence: CDR1 SGHAT, CDR2 FQNNGV. CDR3 region: CASSSQRGGSYEQYF. The DNA of the CDR3 is TGTGCCAGCAGCTCCCAAAGGGGAGGATCCTACGAGCAGTACTTC.

V gene TRBV6-5 combines with J gene TRBJ2-3; D is perhaps TRBD2 (5 bases). Germline lookup yields CDR1 MNHEY and CDR2 SVGAGI. The CDR3 length is 15 residues. V lost 2 bases to trimming and J lost 0 bases, with 9 bases between them. The CDR3 is CASSYGRASTDTQYF. CDR3 sequence (DNA): TGTGCCAGCAGTTACGGGCGGGCTAGCACAGATACGCAGTATTTT.

The J gene is TRBJ2-1, the V gene TRBV20-1, with 8 bases identical to TRBD2. Per the germline V gene, CDR1 is DFQATT and CDR2 is SNEGSKA (reference sequence). The junction had 3 bases not matched to a gene; V was cut back by 8 bases and J by 15 bases. This CDR3 has 8 residues. The CDR3 loop is CSSGLGFF. The CDR3 bases are TGCAGTTCGGGACTAGGGTTCTTC.

The rearrangement uses TRBV2 and TRBJ2-5, with D hard to call. This CDR3 comprises 13 residues. Per germline, CDR1 SNHLY and CDR2 FYNNEI. The V gene lost 3 bases and the J gene lost 0 bases, with 5 bases spanning the gap. Here the CDR3 DNA reads TGTGCCAGCAGTGATAACAACCAAGAGACCCAGTACTTC. Residues: CASSDNNQETQYF.

The chain employs TRBV5-1 and TRBJ1-2; 8 nucleotides line up with TRBD1. The J segment lost 8 bases and the V segment lost 3 bases, leaving 6 bases of the junction unmatched. The germline V gene has CDR1 SGHRS and CDR2 YFSETQ. CDR3 length: 13 residues. The CDR3 DNA is TGCGCCAGCAGCTCCCAGGGGGCGTGGGGCTACACCTTC. As protein: CASSSQGAWGYTF.

The chain is built from TRBV29-1 and TRBJ2-3; the D is unclear. Germline-derived CDR1 and CDR2 are SQVTM and ANQGSEA. The length of the CDR3 is 13 residues. V lost 1 base and J 2 bases, leaving 7 bases between the germline ends. CDR3 residues: CSVEGGLTDTQYF. The CDR3 DNA reads TGCAGCGTTGAAGGTGGCCTCACAGATACGCAGTATTTT.

The chain is built from TRBV9 and TRBJ2-1; 8 bases match TRBD2. J was trimmed by 10 bases and V by 5 bases; bases with no gene match: 8. The CDR3 has 13 residues. From germline, CDR1 is SGDLS and CDR2 YYNGEE. The CDR3, as DNA: TGTGCCAGCAGTCCCGGGGGGGGAAGCGAGCAGTTCTTC. It translates to CASSPGGGSEQFF.

The V call is TRBV13, the J call TRBJ2-7, with 10 bases fitting TRBD2. V lost 0 bases and J lost 6; bases outside the gene matches: 8. The CDR3 totals 16 residues. Germline CDR1 reads PRHDT; CDR2 reads FYEKMQ (reference sequence). CDR3 DNA: TGTGCCAGCAGCTTAGGTCTAGCGGGAGCCTCCGGCGAGCAGTACTTC. This translates into CASSLGLAGASGEQYF.

The chain couples TRBV6-5 to TRBJ1-1; perhaps TRBD1 as D (5 bases). From germline, CDR1 is MNHEY and CDR2 SVGAGI. The CDR3 is 14 amino acids. V lost 4 bases to trimming and J lost 6 bases, with 15 bases between them. The CDR3 nucleotides are TGTGCCAGCAGTTCTCCGGGGGGGAGTGCTGAAGCTTTCTTT. Translated: CASSSPGGSAEAFF.

CDR3 DNA sequence: TGTGCCAGCAGCTTAGGGTACAGGGAGAACACTGAAGCTTTCTTT. It encodes CASSLGYRENTEAFF. The V gene is TRBV7-9, the J gene TRBJ1-1, with D perhaps matching TRBD1 (6 bases). The CDR3 sequence is 15 residues long. Between the trimmed V and J ends, which lost 1 base and 1 base, there was a span of 10 bases. Germline V gene sequence: CDR1 SEHNR, CDR2 FQNEAQ (reference sequence).

The gene calls are TRBV9 and TRBJ2-3; 7 nucleotides align to TRBD2. Germline V CDR1 and CDR2: SGDLS, YYNGEE. With V trimmed by 0 bases and J by 5 bases, 9 bases remained unmatched. The CDR3 contains 16 residues. CDR3 in amino acids: CASSVDGGRRLDTQYF. In DNA, the CDR3 is TGTGCCAGCAGCGTAGATGGCGGGAGACGGTTAGATACGCAGTATTTT. Full variable domain (missing parts from reference TRBV9 and TRBJ2-3): DSGVTQTPKHLITATGQRVTLRCSPRSGDLSVYWYQQSLDQGLQFLIQYYNGEERAKGNILERFSAQQFPDLHSELNLSSLELGDSALYFCASSVDGGRRLDTQYFGPGTRLTVL.

Notes on this clone: At one boundary the junction diverges from the germline segment, which might be a read error. The chain has TRBV7-9 and TRBJ2-7; 8 bases agree with TRBD1. Germline V gene lookup returns CDR1 SEHNR and CDR2 FQNEAQ (reference sequence). The CDR3 contains 14 residues. The CDR3 region is CSSSSYRGLYEQYF. The CDR3, as DNA: TGTTCCAGCAGCTCCTACAGGGGGTTGTACGAGCAGTACTTC.

The chain combines TRBV9 with TRBJ1-1, with 8 nucleotides matching TRBD1. The germline V gene has CDR1 SGDLS and CDR2 YYNGEE. The CDR3 contains 15 residues. The V segment lost 2 bases and the J segment 5 bases; nucleotides outside the gene matches: 8. CDR3 amino acids: CASSVSGGLSTEAFF. CDR3 coding DNA: TGTGCCAGCAGCGTTTCAGGGGGCTTAAGTACTGAAGCTTTCTTT.

This chain connects TRBV30 to TRBJ1-2; no reliable D call. The germline V gene encodes CDR1 GTSNPN and CDR2 SVGIG (reference sequence). Deletions cut 4 bases from V and 4 bases from J, with 16 bases between. The CDR3 spans 14 residues. Here the CDR3 reads CAWTGVVVGYGYTF. In DNA, the CDR3 is TGTGCCTGGACCGGGGTAGTGGTAGGCTATGGCTACACCTTC. The whole variable domain, remainder taken from reference TRBV30 and TRBJ1-2, is SQTIHQWPATLVQPVGSPLSLECTVEGTSNPNLYWYRQAAGRGLQLLFYSVGIGQISSEVPQNLSASRPQDRQFILSSKKLLLSDSGFYLCAWTGVVVGYGYTFGSGTRLTVV.

This clone has a handful of counts. The rearrangement links TRBV29-1 to TRBJ2-3; 8 positions agree with TRBD2. V gave up 7 bases and J gave up 4 bases; unmatched junction bases: 13. Germline V CDR1 and CDR2: SQVTM, ANQGSEA. This CDR3 has 15 amino acids. CDR3 sequence reads: CSGGLEGRAADTQYF. The DNA for the CDR3 is TGCAGCGGGGGACTAGAAGGGCGGGCCGCAGATACGCAGTATTTT.